Sequencing of this TCR beta chain was carried out in a study of CD4+ T cells in melanoma. The study, taken as a whole, reports: Diverse differentiation states were reported for melanoma neoantigen-specific CD4+ T cells. A reported correlation linked neoantigen-specific CD4+ T cells to CD8+, macrophage and B cell function.

In regard to this clone: What it binds is unknown.

V was shortened by 6 bases and J by 0 bases, with 5 bases between the two germline ends. CDR3 length: 12 residues. CDR1 and CDR2 (germline): SEHNR, FQNEAQ (reference sequence). Profiling relied on immunoSEQ multiplex PCR, and the TCRdb table lists in-frame clones only, not all of them. The sample consists of about 9,900 clones, about 78% of them appearing once. The J gene is TRBJ1-1, the V gene TRBV7-9; no reliable D call. Material for sequencing was tumor tissue. The source is a human donor with melanoma. CDR3 sequence reads: CASSQLNTEAFF. CDR3 in DNA: TGTGCCAGCAGTCAGTTGAACACTGAAGCTTTCTTT.